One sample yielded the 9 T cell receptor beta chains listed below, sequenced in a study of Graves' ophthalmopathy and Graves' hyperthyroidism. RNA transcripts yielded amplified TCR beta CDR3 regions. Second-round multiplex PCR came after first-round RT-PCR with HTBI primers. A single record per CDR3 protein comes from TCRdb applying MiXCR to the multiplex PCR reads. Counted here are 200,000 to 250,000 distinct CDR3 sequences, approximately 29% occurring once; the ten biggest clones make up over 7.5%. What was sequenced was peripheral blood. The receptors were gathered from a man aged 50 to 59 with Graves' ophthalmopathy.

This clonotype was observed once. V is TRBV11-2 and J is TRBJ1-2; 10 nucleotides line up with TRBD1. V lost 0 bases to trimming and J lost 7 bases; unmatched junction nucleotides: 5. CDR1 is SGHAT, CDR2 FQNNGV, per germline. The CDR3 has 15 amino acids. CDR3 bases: TGTGCCAGCAGCTTAGATGGGACAGGGGATTTTGGCTACACCTTC. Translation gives CASSLDGTGDFGYTF.

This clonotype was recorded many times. The CDR3 sequence is CASSNSDRSTEAFF. CDR3 nucleotide sequence: TGTGCCAGCAGTAACTCTGATAGGAGCACTGAAGCTTTCTTT. The chain carries TRBV27 and TRBJ1-1; no reliable D call. CDR1 and CDR2 (germline): MNHEY, SMNVEV (reference sequence). V dropped 5 bases and J dropped 4 bases, with 14 bases sitting between them. This CDR3 is built from 14 residues.

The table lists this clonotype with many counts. The CDR3 reads CASSSYGPEAFF. CDR3 DNA sequence: TGTGCCAGCAGTTCCTACGGGCCTGAAGCTTTCTTT. This rearrangement joins TRBV12-3 or TRBV12-4 to TRBJ1-1, with D hard to call. This CDR3 spans 12 amino acids. Trimming took 4 bases from V and 6 from J, leaving 9 bases between them.

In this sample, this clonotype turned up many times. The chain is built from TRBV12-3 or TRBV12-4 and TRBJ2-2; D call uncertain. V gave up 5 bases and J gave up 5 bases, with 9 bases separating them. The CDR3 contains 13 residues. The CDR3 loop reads CASSHQTTGELFF. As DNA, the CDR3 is TGTGCCAGCAGTCACCAAACGACCGGGGAGCTGTTTTTT.

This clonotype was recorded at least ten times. CDR3: CASSLGASNQPQHF. The CDR3 region has the DNA TGTGCCAGCAGCTTAGGTGCGAGCAATCAGCCCCAGCATTTT. The chain is built from TRBV7-9 and TRBJ1-5, with D unclear. Germline-derived CDR1 and CDR2 are SEHNR and FQNEAQ (reference sequence). The V and J ends lost 1 base and 1 base respectively, with 5 bases between them. The CDR3 sequence is 14 residues long.

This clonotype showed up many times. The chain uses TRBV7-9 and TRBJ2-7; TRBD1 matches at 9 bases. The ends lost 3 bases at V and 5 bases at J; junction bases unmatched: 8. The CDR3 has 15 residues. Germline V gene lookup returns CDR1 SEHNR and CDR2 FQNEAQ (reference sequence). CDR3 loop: CASSFYRDREDEQYF. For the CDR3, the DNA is TGTGCCAGCAGCTTCTACCGGGACAGGGAGGACGAGCAGTACTTC.

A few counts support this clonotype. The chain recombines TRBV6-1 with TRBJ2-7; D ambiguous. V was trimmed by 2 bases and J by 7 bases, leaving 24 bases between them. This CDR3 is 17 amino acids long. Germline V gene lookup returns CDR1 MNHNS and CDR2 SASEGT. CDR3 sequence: CASSEFGILGPTREQYF. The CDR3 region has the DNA TGTGCCAGCAGTGAATTCGGAATCTTGGGCCCTACCAGAGAGCAGTACTTC.

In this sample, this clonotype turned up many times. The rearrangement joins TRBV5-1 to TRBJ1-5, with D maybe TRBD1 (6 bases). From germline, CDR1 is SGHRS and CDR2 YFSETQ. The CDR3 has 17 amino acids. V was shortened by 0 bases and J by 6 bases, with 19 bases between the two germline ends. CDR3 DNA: TGCGCCAGCAGCTTGGAGCCCGTGCGGGGGCAAGGTCAGCCCCAGCATTTT. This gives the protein CASSLEPVRGQGQPQHF.

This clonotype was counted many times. The CDR3 is CASSRTTGQQETQYF. The CDR3 bases are TGTGCCAGCAGCCGTACCACGGGACAGCAAGAGACCCAGTACTTC. The J gene is TRBJ2-5, the V gene TRBV7-9, with TRBD1 identical over 7 bases. The ends lost 5 bases at V and 2 bases at J; junction bases unmatched: 8. This CDR3 is built from 15 residues. The germline V gene encodes CDR1 SEHNR and CDR2 FQNEAQ (reference sequence).